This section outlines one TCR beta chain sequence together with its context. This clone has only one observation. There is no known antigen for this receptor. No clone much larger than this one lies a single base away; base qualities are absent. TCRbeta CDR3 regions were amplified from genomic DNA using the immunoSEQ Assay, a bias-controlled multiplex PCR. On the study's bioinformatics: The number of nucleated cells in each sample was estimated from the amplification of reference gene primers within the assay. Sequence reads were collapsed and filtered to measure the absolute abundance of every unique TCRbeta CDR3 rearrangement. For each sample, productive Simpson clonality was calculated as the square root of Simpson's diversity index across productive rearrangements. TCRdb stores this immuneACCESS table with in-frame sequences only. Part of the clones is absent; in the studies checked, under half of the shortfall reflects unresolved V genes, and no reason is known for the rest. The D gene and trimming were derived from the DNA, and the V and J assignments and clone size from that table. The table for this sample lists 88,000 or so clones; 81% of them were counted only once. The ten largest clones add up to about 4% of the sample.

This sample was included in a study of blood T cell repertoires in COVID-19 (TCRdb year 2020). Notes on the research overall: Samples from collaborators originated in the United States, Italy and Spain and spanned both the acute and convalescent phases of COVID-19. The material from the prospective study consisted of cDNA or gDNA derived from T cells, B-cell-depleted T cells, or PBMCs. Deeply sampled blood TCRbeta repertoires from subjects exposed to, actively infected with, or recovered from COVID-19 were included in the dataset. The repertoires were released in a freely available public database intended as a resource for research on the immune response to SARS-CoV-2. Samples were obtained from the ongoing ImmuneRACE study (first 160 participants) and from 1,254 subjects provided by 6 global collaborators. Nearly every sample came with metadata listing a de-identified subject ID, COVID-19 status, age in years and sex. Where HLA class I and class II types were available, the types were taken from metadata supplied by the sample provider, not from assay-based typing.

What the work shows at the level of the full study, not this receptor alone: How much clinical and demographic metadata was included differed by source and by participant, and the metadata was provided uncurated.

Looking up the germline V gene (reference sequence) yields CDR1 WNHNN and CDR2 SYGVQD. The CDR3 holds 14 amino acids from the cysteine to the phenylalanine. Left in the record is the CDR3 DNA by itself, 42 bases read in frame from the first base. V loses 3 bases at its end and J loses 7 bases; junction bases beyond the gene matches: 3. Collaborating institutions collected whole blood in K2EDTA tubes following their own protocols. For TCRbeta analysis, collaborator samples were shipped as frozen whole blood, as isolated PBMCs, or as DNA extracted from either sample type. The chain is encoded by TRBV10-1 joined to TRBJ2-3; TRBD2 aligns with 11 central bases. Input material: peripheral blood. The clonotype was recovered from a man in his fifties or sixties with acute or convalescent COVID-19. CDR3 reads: CASSDASGRHTQYF. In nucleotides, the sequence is TGCGCCAGCAGTGACGCTAGCGGGAGGCATACGCAGTATTTT.